This T cell receptor (beta chain) was observed in a study of T-cell reconstitution after alpha-beta-depleted transplantation in children. A note on this clonotype: The target antigen is unknown.

Germline V lookup: CDR1 SGHRS, CDR2 YFSETQ. V was cut by 0 bases and J by 1 base, with 10 bases left in between. CDR3 size: 15 residues. A library of TCRbeta sequences, prepared with unique molecular identifiers, was generated. TCRdb independently ran MiXCR on the PCR reads; one entry per CDR3 protein. The sample carries about 200,000 distinct CDR3 sequences, approximately 8% recorded once. Study-wide points: After one year, T-cell counts and TCRbeta diversity mostly came from new T cells. Surviving recipient T cells and intrathymic progenitors accounted for some patients' high TCRbeta diversity at day 60. About two months after transplant, alpha-beta T cells reportedly came from several hundred expanded graft clones.

The sample in question was PBMCs, mostly from graft donor cells, obtained 360 days after TCRalphabeta/CD19-depleted stem cell transplant. This TCR was recovered from a male patient aged 2-9 years who had a stem cell transplant for acute myeloid leukemia, so the T cells may come from the graft donor. V is TRBV5-1 and J is TRBJ1-1; weak D call: TRBD1 (6 bases). CDR3 protein: CASSLVGGPNTEAFF. CDR3 bases: TGCGCCAGCAGCTTGGTAGGGGGACCGAACACTGAAGCTTTCTTT.